Shown below are 15 T cell receptor beta chains from a single sample sequenced in a study of Ad26.COV2.S vaccination and SARS-CoV-2 variants. Sequenced by immunoSEQ multiplex PCR; TCRdb stores in-frame clones only, minus some. The table shows around 240,000 clones, with over 75% occurring only once. Treatment specified: some 20 received Ad26.COV2.S at low or high dose, single or two shots; 5 received placebo; per-sample allocation not given. Day 63 following the first vaccine or placebo injection was when the samples were taken. The sample consisted of peripheral blood, taken in a trial of Ad26.COV2.S vaccine versus placebo. The receptors here all came from a person between 18 and 59 years old who received the Ad26.COV2.S COVID-19 vaccine or a placebo.

This chain uses TRBV27 with TRBJ2-2, with 7 positions matching TRBD1. Germline-derived CDR1 and CDR2 are MNHEY and SMNVEV (reference sequence). V lost 5 bases, J lost 2 bases, and 5 bases stayed unmatched. This CDR3 region has 15 residues. CDR3 bases: TGTGCCAGCAGTCCCGGGACAGACAACACCGGGGAGCTGTTTTTT. Translating it yields CASSPGTDNTGELFF.

The V and J genes are TRBV5-1 and TRBJ2-6, with D uncertain. The CDR3 is 19 residues long. Germline V CDR1 and CDR2: SGHRS, YFSETQ. V gave up 3 bases and J gave up 1 base, with 20 bases separating them. The CDR3 is CASSSEALGRNSGANVLTF. For the CDR3, the DNA is TGCGCCAGCAGCTCCGAAGCCCTGGGAAGAAATTCTGGGGCCAACGTCCTGACTTTC.

In DNA form, the CDR3 reads TGTGCCAGCACGCTAGCGGGGGGGCCGGTCCACGAGCAGTACTTC. It translates to CASTLAGGPVHEQYF. This chain uses TRBV7-2 with TRBJ2-7, with 12 bases that match TRBD2. The V gene's germline CDR1 is SGHTA and CDR2 FQGNSA. The ends lost 7 bases at V and 5 bases at J; junction bases unmatched: 9. The CDR3 covers 15 residues.

This clone was seen once. The rearrangement joins TRBV30 to TRBJ1-2; D is perhaps TRBD1 (6 bases). Germline V gene data show CDR1 as GTSNPN and CDR2 as SVGIG (reference sequence). The CDR3 extends over 16 amino acids. Trimming removed 1 base at V and 8 bases at J, with 23 bases between. CDR3 bases: TGTGCCTGGAGTGGCCCGAGTGGCAGGGGTTCAGGGGGCTACACCTTC. The encoded protein is CAWSGPSGRGSGGYTF.

This clone was detected ten times or more. The chain joins TRBV4-3 to TRBJ2-7; the D gene is possibly TRBD2 (5 bases). The CDR3 loop spans 13 amino acids. Germline V gene data show CDR1 as LGHNA and CDR2 as YSLEER. Trimming pared 0 bases from V and 7 bases from J, leaving 10 bases between. The CDR3 loop reads CASSQDTLAEQYF. The CDR3 DNA follows: TGCGCCAGCAGCCAAGATACGTTAGCGGAGCAGTACTTC.

Of note for this clone: Within the sample, other DNA sequences also encode this same CDR3. The gene calls are TRBV5-1 and TRBJ2-5; D possibly matches TRBD1 or TRBD2 (5 bases each). The CDR3 spans 12 residues. CDR1 is SGHRS and CDR2 is YFSETQ in the germline V gene. V gave up 4 bases and J gave up 4 bases, with 8 bases separating them. The CDR3 DNA reads as TGCGCCAGCAGCCGGGACGGAGAGACCCAGTACTTC. Protein sequence: CASSRDGETQYF.

The rearrangement uses TRBV28 and TRBJ2-7; TRBD1 agrees at 7 bases. Germline values: CDR1 MDHEN, CDR2 SYDVKM. The CDR3 contains 15 residues. The trim removed 7 bases at V and 3 bases at J, leaving 12 bases unmatched. CDR3 nucleotides: TGTGCCAGCACCCCTCTACAGGGGTCGGGCTACGAGCAGTACTTC. Translation: CASTPLQGSGYEQYF. Combining the CDR3 with reference TRBV28 and TRBJ2-7 gives the whole variable domain DVKVTQSSRYLVKRTGEKVFLECVQDMDHENMFWYRQDPGLGLRLIYFSYDVKMKEKGDIPEGYSVSREKKERFSLILESASTNQTSMYLCASTPLQGSGYEQYFGPGTRLTVT.

CDR3: CASSPPANTEAFF. The CDR3 coding sequence is TGTGCCAGCTCACCACCAGCCAACACTGAAGCTTTCTTT. The chain uses TRBV18 and TRBJ1-1; D uncertain. Trimming took off 0 bases at V and 2 bases at J, with 4 bases between the two ends. Germline V gives CDR1 KGHSH, CDR2 LQKENI. CDR3 length: 13 residues.

The chain couples TRBV4-1 to TRBJ2-7; a weak D match, TRBD2 (7 bases). CDR3 size: 15 residues. CDR1 and CDR2 (germline): MGHRA, YSYEKL. Trimming took 4 bases from V and 2 from J, leaving 15 bases between them. CDR3 residues: CASSPVGGATYEQYF. CDR3 in DNA: TGCGCCAGCAGCCCTGTGGGGGGGGCAACCTACGAGCAGTACTTC.

The chain combines TRBV3-1 (or the pseudogene TRBV3-2) with TRBJ1-6; D is perhaps TRBD1 (5 bases). CDR1 and CDR2 (germline): LGHDT, YNNKEL (reference sequence). The V and J ends lost 11 bases and 5 bases respectively, with 16 bases between them. The CDR3 loop spans 14 amino acids. The CDR3 loop reads CASRPGRDNSPLHF. The CDR3 DNA is TGTGCCTCTCGCCCGGGGCGAGATAATTCACCCCTCCACTTT.

This clone has more than one count but fewer than ten. At one end the junction does not follow the germline gene, possibly because of a read error. The chain uses TRBV24-1 and TRBJ1-5; TRBD1 might be the D (6 bases). Germline CDR1 KGHDR, CDR2 SFDVKD. This CDR3 spans 15 amino acids. For the CDR3, the DNA is TGTGCCACCGGTGAGGGGGGAGGTAGCAATCAGCCCCAGCATTTT. Encoded protein: CATGEGGGSNQPQHF.

The chain has TRBV10-3 and TRBJ2-2; TRBD1 agrees at 9 bases. The V segment lost 2 bases and the J segment 4 bases; nucleotides outside the gene matches: 8. CDR3 length: 17 amino acids. Germline CDR1 ENHRY, CDR2 SYGVKD. As DNA, the CDR3 is TGTGCCATCAGTGAGCGCACAGGGGGCGCTGGCACCGGGGAGCTGTTTTTT. It encodes CAISERTGGAGTGELFF.

The chain carries TRBV13 and TRBJ1-2; 8 bases match TRBD1. This CDR3 is built from 18 residues. From germline, CDR1 is PRHDT and CDR2 FYEKMQ (reference sequence). V lost 0 bases to trimming and J lost 6 bases; unmatched junction nucleotides: 15. The CDR3 DNA reads TGTGCCAGCAGCTTAGGCGACCGACCAGGGGGCCAGAGAAATGGCTACACCTTC. It yields the protein CASSLGDRPGGQRNGYTF.

The chain uses TRBV2 and TRBJ2-4; weak D call: TRBD1 (5 bases). The CDR3 has 16 residues. V was clipped by 0 bases and J by 4 bases, with 13 bases between them. CDR1 is SNHLY, CDR2 FYNNEI, per germline. The CDR3 loop is CASSEAGEGIKNIQYF. For the CDR3, the DNA is TGTGCCAGCAGTGAAGCAGGGGAAGGGATAAAAAACATTCAGTACTTC.

V gene TRBV30 combines with J gene TRBJ2-7, with D unresolved. The V and J ends lost 0 bases and 9 bases respectively, with 9 bases between them. The CDR3 has 11 residues. The germline V gene encodes CDR1 GTSNPN and CDR2 SVGIG (reference sequence). CDR3 nucleotides: TGTGCCTGGAGTGTACAGATGGGGCAGTACTTC. Amino acid sequence: CAWSVQMGQYF.